Below are 24 T cell receptor beta chains sequenced from a single sample in a study of blood T cell repertoires in COVID-19. Sequencing was performed with immunoSEQ multiplex PCR; in TCRdb, only in-frame clones are kept and a portion is missing. The profile shows about 160,000 clones, less than 90% of them singletons. The sequenced material came from PBMCs or T cells enriched from blood (not recorded which). Receptors were obtained from a woman between 50 and 59 years old who had recovered from COVID-19.

This rearrangement joins TRBV7-9 to TRBJ2-2; 10 bases line up with TRBD2. Trimming at V came to 4 bases and at J to 6 bases, leaving 2 bases not matched to a gene. Germline V gene data show CDR1 as SEHNR and CDR2 as FQNEAQ (reference sequence). The CDR3 spans 14 residues. CDR3 loop: CASSWGLASGELFF. Here the CDR3 DNA reads TGTGCCAGCAGCTGGGGACTAGCGTCCGGGGAGCTGTTTTTT.

V is TRBV12-5 and J is TRBJ2-2; tentative D call: TRBD1 (5 bases). Germline CDR1 and CDR2: LGHNT and FRNRAP. The CDR3 covers 15 residues. Trimming removed 1 base from V and 7 bases from J, with 13 bases in between. CDR3 region: CASGLGLGADGELFF. DNA of the CDR3: TGTGCTAGTGGTTTGGGGTTAGGGGCGGACGGGGAGCTGTTTTTT.

This clone was observed a few times. The rearrangement links TRBV7-9 to TRBJ1-1; D not certain. The germline V and J ends were trimmed by 3 bases and 2 bases, with 7 bases remaining between them. This CDR3 is 13 amino acids long. Germline V gene data show CDR1 as SEHNR and CDR2 as FQNEAQ (reference sequence). The DNA of the CDR3 is TGTGCCAGCAGCTTGGAGGGAAACACTGAAGCTTTCTTT. This encodes CASSLEGNTEAFF.

The rearrangement joins TRBV7-3 to TRBJ1-4; D remains ambiguous. V was pared by 4 bases and J by 8 bases, with 11 bases between. The CDR3 sequence is 13 residues long. The V gene's germline CDR1 is SGHTA and CDR2 FQGTGA. The CDR3 loop reads CASSSSPREKLFF. The CDR3 region has the DNA TGTGCCAGCAGCTCCAGCCCCAGGGAAAAACTGTTTTTT.

In DNA form, the CDR3 reads TGTGCCAGCAGCGGAGGGAGTAATGAAAAACTGTTTTTT. It codes for CASSGGSNEKLFF. V usage is TRBV5-5 and J usage is TRBJ1-4; the D is unclear. This CDR3 has 13 residues. V lost 4 bases to trimming and J lost 4 bases, with 8 bases between them. Germline values: CDR1 SGHKS, CDR2 YYEKEE (reference sequence).

This rearrangement joins TRBV7-2 to TRBJ2-7, with D possibly TRBD1 on 5 matching bases. The CDR3 extends over 14 amino acids. Trimming took off 2 bases at V and 5 bases at J, with 13 bases between the two ends. The germline V gene has CDR1 SGHTA and CDR2 FQGNSA. The CDR3, as DNA: TGTGCCAGCAGCTTAACCAGGGTAGCCCACGAGCAGTACGTC. Its protein product is CASSLTRVAHEQYV.

This chain links TRBV6-2 or TRBV6-3 with TRBJ2-1; 11 nucleotides match TRBD2. Germline CDR1 MNHEY, CDR2 SVGEGT. The CDR3 runs to 16 residues. V lost 3 bases, J lost 8 bases, and 9 bases stayed unmatched. The CDR3: CASSYGLAGGQDEQFF. The DNA for the CDR3 is TGTGCCAGCAGTTATGGTCTAGCGGGAGGTCAAGATGAGCAGTTCTTC.

V is TRBV5-6 and J is TRBJ1-5; 7 bases line up with TRBD1. Germline CDR1 reads SGHDT; CDR2 reads YYEEEE. Trimming took 1 base from V and 6 from J; bases not matched to a gene: 1. CDR3 length: 13 amino acids. The chain's CDR3 is CASSLRTGQPQHF. Here the CDR3 DNA reads TGTGCCAGCAGCTTGCGGACAGGTCAGCCCCAGCATTTT.

This clone was recorded once. The chain employs TRBV3-1 (or the pseudogene TRBV3-2) and TRBJ1-2, with a possible D match to TRBD1 (5 bases). Germline CDR1 is LGHDT and CDR2 is YNNKEL (reference sequence). This CDR3 is 17 amino acids long. The V end lost 3 bases, the J end lost 8 bases, and 25 bases lay between the germline ends. CDR3 coding DNA: TGTGCCAGCAGCCACTGGAGTCCCGGCAGGGAAGGTGGCGGCTACACCTTC. Protein product: CASSHWSPGREGGGYTF.

This clone was counted only a few times. The gene calls are TRBV7-9 and TRBJ2-3, with D tentatively TRBD1 (6 bases). This CDR3 contains 14 residues. Trimming took off 8 bases at V and 0 bases at J, with 12 bases between the two ends. Germline V gene lookup returns CDR1 SEHNR and CDR2 FQNEAQ (reference sequence). CDR3 region: CASGGRGSTDTQYF. CDR3 in DNA: TGTGCCAGCGGGGGTAGGGGGAGCACAGATACGCAGTATTTT.

This chain uses TRBV7-9 with TRBJ1-4; maybe TRBD1 (6 bases). CDR1 and CDR2 from the germline V gene are SEHNR and FQNEAQ (reference sequence). CDR3 length equals 14 residues. V was pared by 5 bases and J by 5 bases, with 12 bases between. The CDR3 DNA follows: TGTGCCAGCAGCCGGGCAGGGGAGAATGAAAAACTGTTTTTT. This gives the protein CASSRAGENEKLFF. The variable domain in full, with the rest retrieved from reference TRBV7-9 and TRBJ1-4, is DTGVSQNPRHKITKRGQNVTFRCDPISEHNRLYWYRQTLGQGPEFLTYFQNEAQLEKSRLLSDRFSAERPKGSFSTLEIQRTEQGDSAMYLCASSRAGENEKLFFGSGTQLSVL.

This chain joins TRBV5-6 and TRBJ1-1; D may be TRBD1 (6 bases). The CDR3 extends over 16 amino acids. Germline V gene sequence: CDR1 SGHDT, CDR2 YYEEEE. V was shortened by 4 bases and J by 4 bases, with 20 bases between the two germline ends. CDR3 coding DNA: TGTGCCAGCAGCCCTCGTCGAGGGGGGGGAGGCACTGAAGCTTTCTTT. It yields the protein CASSPRRGGGGTEAFF.

The rearrangement links TRBV29-1 to TRBJ1-2; 7 nucleotides align to TRBD1. The J segment lost 4 bases and the V segment lost 0 bases, leaving 5 bases of the junction unmatched. CDR1 and CDR2 from the germline V gene are SQVTM and ANQGSEA. CDR3 length equals 14 residues. The CDR3 loop is CSVEDRGQPYGYTF. Here the CDR3 DNA reads TGCAGCGTTGAAGATCGGGGACAGCCCTATGGCTACACCTTC.

V gene TRBV2 combines with J gene TRBJ2-1, with a weak D call TRBD2 (5 bases). V was shortened by 0 bases and J by 7 bases, with 22 bases between the two germline ends. The germline V gene has CDR1 SNHLY and CDR2 FYNNEI. The CDR3 runs 18 residues. The CDR3: CASSEALAGELTRNEQFF. The CDR3 DNA is TGTGCCAGCAGTGAAGCCCTAGCCGGGGAGCTGACAAGGAATGAGCAGTTCTTC.

This chain joins TRBV7-9 and TRBJ2-7; the D gene is possibly TRBD2 (6 bases). There are 13 residues in the CDR3. Trimming shortened V by 6 bases and J by 3 bases, and 12 bases separated the two germline ends. The germline gives CDR1 SEHNR, CDR2 FQNEAQ (reference sequence). The CDR3 DNA reads TGTGCCAGCAGGTCGGGGGAAAGCTACGAGCAGTACGTC. Its protein product is CASRSGESYEQYV.

CDR3 DNA sequence: TGTGCCAGCAGTACCTCCACAGGTAGGGGTTATCAGCCCCAGCATTTT. It codes for CASSTSTGRGYQPQHF. The V and J genes are TRBV6-2 or TRBV6-3 and TRBJ1-5, with D possibly matching TRBD1 (5 bases). Germline lookup yields CDR1 MNHEY and CDR2 SVGEGT. This CDR3 has 16 residues. Trimming took 5 bases from V and 5 from J, leaving 19 bases between them.

As to this clone: At the DNA level, this CDR3 is encoded by other sequences in the same sample as well. The gene calls are TRBV9 and TRBJ1-1; D not resolved. CDR3 length: 12 residues. Germline-derived CDR1 and CDR2 are SGDLS and YYNGEE. V was shortened by 0 bases and J by 4 bases, with 4 bases between the two germline ends. CDR3 in amino acids: CASSVGGTEAFF. In nucleotides, the CDR3 is TGTGCCAGCAGCGTAGGAGGCACTGAAGCTTTCTTT.

The chain couples TRBV5-4 to TRBJ2-5, with 8 bases aligning to TRBD2. Germline CDR1 and CDR2: SGHNT and YYREEE (reference sequence). V lost 4 bases, J lost 6 bases, and 14 bases stayed unmatched. CDR3 length: 16 residues. The CDR3 loop reads CASSPSSGGPGKTQYF. Written as DNA, the CDR3 is TGTGCCAGCAGCCCGTCGTCGGGGGGGCCGGGAAAGACCCAGTACTTC.

The chain is built from TRBV14 and TRBJ1-3, with TRBD1 matching over 9 bases. The CDR3 has 15 residues. Germline-derived CDR1 and CDR2 are SGHDN and FVKESK. V was clipped by 4 bases and J by 4 bases; unmatched bases: 5. CDR3 bases: TGTGCCAGCAGCCCCCTAACAGGGGGCGGAAACACCATATATTTT. It translates to CASSPLTGGGNTIYF.

Only a few counts were recorded for this clone. The chain combines TRBV29-1 with TRBJ1-1; D possibly corresponds to TRBD1 (5 bases). The CDR3 is 11 amino acids. V lost 7 bases to trimming and J lost 10 bases, with 16 bases between them. CDR1 and CDR2 (germline): SQVTM, ANQGSEA. The CDR3 DNA reads TGCAGCGCCTGGGAGGACGGGGGAGCTTTCTTT. As protein: CSAWEDGGAFF.

The chain carries TRBV6-2 or TRBV6-3 and TRBJ2-3; the match to TRBD2 covers 12 bases. Trimming removed 4 bases from V and 10 bases from J; junction bases left unmatched: 15. The CDR3 length is 17 residues. Germline loops: CDR1 MNHEY, CDR2 SVGEGT. In DNA form, the CDR3 reads TGTGCCAGCAGTTCCATCCTTCTAGCGGGAGGGCCTCTTGCGCAGTATTTT. Protein: CASSSILLAGGPLAQYF.

V usage is TRBV18 and J usage is TRBJ2-1; 14 positions agree with TRBD2. CDR1 and CDR2 from the germline V gene are KGHSH and LQKENI. With 2 bases clipped from V and 9 bases from J, the junction kept 6 bases outside the gene matches. The length of the CDR3 is 16 residues. This CDR3 is CASSPVGLAGEGEQFF. In nucleotides, the CDR3 is TGTGCCAGCTCACCAGTGGGACTAGCGGGAGAAGGTGAGCAGTTCTTC.

The rearrangement uses TRBV9 and TRBJ1-2; D gene unclear. The V end lost 4 bases, the J end lost 4 bases, and 20 bases lay between the germline ends. Germline CDR1 reads SGDLS; CDR2 reads YYNGEE. CDR3 length: 16 amino acids. CDR3 protein: CASSLHEDPRIYGYTF. CDR3 nucleotide sequence: TGTGCCAGCAGCCTCCACGAGGATCCTAGAATCTATGGCTACACCTTC.

V is TRBV30 and J is TRBJ1-2; the D gene is possibly TRBD1 (5 bases). This CDR3 is 14 amino acids long. V dropped 2 bases and J dropped 3 bases, with 13 bases sitting between them. Per germline, CDR1 GTSNPN and CDR2 SVGIG (reference sequence). CDR3 in amino acids: CAWSTQGSYYGYTF. The CDR3 region has the DNA TGTGCCTGGAGTACCCAGGGATCGTACTATGGCTACACCTTC.